This is a list of T cell receptor beta chains from one sample in a study of Ad26.COV2.S vaccination and SARS-CoV-2 variants. Profiling relied on immunoSEQ multiplex PCR, and the TCRdb table lists in-frame clones only, not all of them. The sample carries about 350,000 clones, around 89% recorded once. The sequencing used peripheral blood, collected in a trial of Ad26.COV2.S vaccine versus placebo. The receptors stem from a person between 18 and 65 years old who received the Ad26.COV2.S COVID-19 vaccine or a placebo. Each CDR3 is given without its conserved first and last residue.

J gene	V gene	CDR3 protein
TRBJ2-2	TRBV24-1	ATSRAGNTGELF
TRBJ1-6	TRBV19	ASSRDGNNSPLH
TRBJ2-1	TRBV29-1	SVEEIAPGLEDNEQF
TRBJ1-2	TRBV12-3/TRBV12-4	ASSRAVGGYT
TRBJ1-3	TRBV2	ASSRGEASGNTIY
TRBJ1-2	TRBV9	ASSKEKQGAYGYT
TRBJ2-5	TRBV29-1	SVVDYQETQY
TRBJ1-5	TRBV28	ASSRPAANQPQH
TRBJ2-7	TRBV7-8	ASSLYAGGPDEQY
TRBJ1-2	TRBV14	ASSLHRTLNPYGYT
TRBJ1-2	TRBV18	ASSPGGTGNYGYT